This TCR beta chain came from a study of blood T cell repertoires in COVID-19 (dated by TCRdb to 2020 to 2021). Concerning the study at large: Collaborator samples came from the United States, Italy and Spain and covered acute and convalescent phases of COVID-19. The prospective study material was composed of cDNA or gDNA derived from T cells, B-cell-depleted T cells, or PBMCs. The dataset comprised deeply sampled blood TCRbeta repertoires from subjects exposed to, actively infected with, or recovered from COVID-19. A freely available public database, intended as a resource for researchers studying the immune response to SARS-CoV-2, is where the repertoires were released. Samples were obtained from the ongoing ImmuneRACE study (first 160 participants) and from 1,254 subjects provided by 6 global collaborators. Sample metadata almost always included a de-identified subject ID, COVID-19 status, age in years and sex. Where available, HLA class I and class II types were taken from metadata supplied by the sample provider and were not determined by assay-based typing. General findings and caveats noted by the study authors: The amount of clinical and demographic metadata varied by source and participant and was provided uncurated.

Each collaborating institution followed its own protocols to collect whole blood in K2EDTA tubes. Collaborator samples were shipped for TCRbeta analysis as frozen whole blood, isolated PBMCs, or DNA extracted from either sample type. As regards this clone: It has no known antigen specificity. No much larger clone is present one base from it, and per-base qualities are unavailable.

TCRbeta CDR3 regions were amplified from genomic DNA using the immunoSEQ Assay, a bias-controlled multiplex PCR. Per the authors' processing: Nucleated cell counts per sample were estimated from amplification of reference gene primers within the assay. Sequence reads were collapsed and filtered to measure the absolute abundance of every unique TCRbeta CDR3 rearrangement. Productive Simpson clonality was computed per sample as the square root of Simpson's diversity index over productive rearrangements. TCRdb carries this immuneACCESS record with in-frame sequences only. Its versions omit some clonotypes, under half of them owing to an unresolved V gene in the studies checked, with the rest unexplained. V, J and clone size reflect that table, while D and trimming were determined from the DNA. The sample table records 200,000 to 250,000 clones; around 80% of these occur just once. Of the sample, about 8.9% is held by the ten largest clones.

CDR1 is given as SGHRS and CDR2 as YFSETQ, both from the germline V gene. Ends trimmed: V by 5 bases, J by 7 bases; bases unmatched to a gene: 5. The CDR3 starts with the cysteine, ends with the phenylalanine, and has 12 residues. Just the 36-base CDR3 DNA is kept, in frame starting at base 1. Recombination linked TRBV5-1 to TRBJ1-1; a stretch of 7 junction bases matches TRBD1. The sample taken for sequencing was peripheral blood. This TCR was recovered from a man aged 50 or older with active or convalescent COVID-19. The bases read TGCGCCAGCAGTGAAGGGGGCGTTGAAGCTTTCTTT. The encoded protein is CASSEGGVEAFF.